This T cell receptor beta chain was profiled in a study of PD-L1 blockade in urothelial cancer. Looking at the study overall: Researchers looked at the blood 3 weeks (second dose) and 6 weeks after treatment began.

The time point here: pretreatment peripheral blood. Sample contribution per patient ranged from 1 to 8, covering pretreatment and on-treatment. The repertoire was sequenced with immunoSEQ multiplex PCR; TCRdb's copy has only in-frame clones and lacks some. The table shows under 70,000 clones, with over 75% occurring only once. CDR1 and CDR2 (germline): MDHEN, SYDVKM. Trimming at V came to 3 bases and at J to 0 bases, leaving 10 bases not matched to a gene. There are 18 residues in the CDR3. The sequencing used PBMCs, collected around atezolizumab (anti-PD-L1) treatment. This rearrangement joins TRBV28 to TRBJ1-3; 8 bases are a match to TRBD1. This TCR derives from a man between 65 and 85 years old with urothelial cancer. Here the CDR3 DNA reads TGTGCCAGCAGTTTTGGGACAGGTCCCTACTCCTCTGGAAACACCATATATTTT. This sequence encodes CASSFGTGPYSSGNTIYF.